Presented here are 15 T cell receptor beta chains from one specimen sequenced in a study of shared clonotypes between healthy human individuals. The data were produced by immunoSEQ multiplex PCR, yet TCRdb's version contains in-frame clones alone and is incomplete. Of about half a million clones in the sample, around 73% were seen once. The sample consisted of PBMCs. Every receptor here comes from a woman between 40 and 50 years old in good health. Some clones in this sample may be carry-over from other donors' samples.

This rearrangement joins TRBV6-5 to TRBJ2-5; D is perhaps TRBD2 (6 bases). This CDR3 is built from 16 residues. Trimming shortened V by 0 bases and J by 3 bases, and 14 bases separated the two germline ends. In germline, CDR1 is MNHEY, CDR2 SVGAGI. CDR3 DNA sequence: TGTGCCAGCAGTTACTCGATATATCCGGGAGAAGAGACCCAGTACTTC. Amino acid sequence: CASSYSIYPGEETQYF.

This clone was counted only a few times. Here the CDR3 DNA reads TGTGCCAGCGGCCCCGGGTCCGTCACTAATGAAAAACTGTTTTTT. Amino acid sequence: CASGPGSVTNEKLFF. The chain has TRBV6-1 and TRBJ1-4; D remains unclear. V gave up 8 bases and J gave up 2 bases, with 15 bases separating them. The germline V gene has CDR1 MNHNS and CDR2 SASEGT. The CDR3 totals 15 residues.

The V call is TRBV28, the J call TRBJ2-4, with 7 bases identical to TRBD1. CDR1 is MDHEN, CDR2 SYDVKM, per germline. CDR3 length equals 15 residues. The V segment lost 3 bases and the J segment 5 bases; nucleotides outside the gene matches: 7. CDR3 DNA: TGTGCCAGCAGTTTTGCCGGGACAGTCCAAAACATTCAGTACTTC. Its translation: CASSFAGTVQNIQYF.

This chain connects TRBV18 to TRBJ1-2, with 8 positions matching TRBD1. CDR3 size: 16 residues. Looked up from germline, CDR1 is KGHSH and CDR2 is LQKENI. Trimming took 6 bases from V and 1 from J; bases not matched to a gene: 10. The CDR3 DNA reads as TGTGCCAGCTCCCTTTCCCCGACAGGGGTTAACTATGGCTACACCTTC. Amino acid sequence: CASSLSPTGVNYGYTF. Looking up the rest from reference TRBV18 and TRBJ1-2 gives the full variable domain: NAGVMQNPRHLVRRRGQEARLRCSPMKGHSHVYWYRQLPEEGLKFMVYLQKENIIDESGMPKERFSAEFPKEGPSILRIQQVVRGDSAAYFCASSLSPTGVNYGYTFGSGTRLTVV.

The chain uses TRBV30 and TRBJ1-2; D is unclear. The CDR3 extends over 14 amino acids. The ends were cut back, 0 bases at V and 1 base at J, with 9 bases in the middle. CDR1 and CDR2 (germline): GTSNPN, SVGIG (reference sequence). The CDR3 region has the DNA TGTGCCTGGAGTGTTAGCCAGCTTAACTATGGCTACACCTTC. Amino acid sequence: CAWSVSQLNYGYTF.

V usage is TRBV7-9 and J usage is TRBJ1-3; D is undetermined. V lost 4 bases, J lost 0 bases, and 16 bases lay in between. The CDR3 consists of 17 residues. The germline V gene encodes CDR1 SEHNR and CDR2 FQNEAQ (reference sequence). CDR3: CASSYRAPGDSGNTIYF. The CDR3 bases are TGTGCCAGCAGCTACCGGGCTCCCGGGGACTCTGGAAACACCATATATTTT. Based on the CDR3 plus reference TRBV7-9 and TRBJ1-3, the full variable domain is DTGVSQNPRHKITKRGQNVTFRCDPISEHNRLYWYRQTLGQGPEFLTYFQNEAQLEKSRLLSDRFSAERPKGSFSTLEIQRTEQGDSAMYLCASSYRAPGDSGNTIYFGEGSWLTVV.

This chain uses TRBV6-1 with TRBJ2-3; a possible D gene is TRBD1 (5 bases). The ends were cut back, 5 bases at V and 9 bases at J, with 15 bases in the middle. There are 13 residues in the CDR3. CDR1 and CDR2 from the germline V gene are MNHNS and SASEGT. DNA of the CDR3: TGTGCCAGCAGTTCTACGCAGGGTGCCACGCAGTATTTT. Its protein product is CASSSTQGATQYF.

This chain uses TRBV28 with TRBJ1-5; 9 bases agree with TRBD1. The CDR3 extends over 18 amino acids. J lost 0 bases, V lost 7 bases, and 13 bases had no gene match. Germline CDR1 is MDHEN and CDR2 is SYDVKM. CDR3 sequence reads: CASMPPGQGFHSNQPQHF. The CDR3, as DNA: TGTGCCAGCATGCCACCGGGACAGGGTTTCCATAGCAATCAGCCCCAGCATTTT.

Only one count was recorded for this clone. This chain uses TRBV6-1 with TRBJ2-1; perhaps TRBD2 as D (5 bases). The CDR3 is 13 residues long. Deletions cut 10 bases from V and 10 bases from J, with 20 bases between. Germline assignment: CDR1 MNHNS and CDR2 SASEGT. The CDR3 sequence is CAITGIPTWEQFF. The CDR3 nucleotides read TGTGCCATCACCGGGATTCCTACGTGGGAGCAGTTCTTC.

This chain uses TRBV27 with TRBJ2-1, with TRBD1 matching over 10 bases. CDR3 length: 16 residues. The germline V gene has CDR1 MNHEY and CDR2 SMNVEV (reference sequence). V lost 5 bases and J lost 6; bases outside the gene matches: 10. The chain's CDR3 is CASSPNPGQGSNEQFF. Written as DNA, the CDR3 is TGTGCCAGCAGTCCGAATCCGGGACAGGGGTCCAATGAGCAGTTCTTC.

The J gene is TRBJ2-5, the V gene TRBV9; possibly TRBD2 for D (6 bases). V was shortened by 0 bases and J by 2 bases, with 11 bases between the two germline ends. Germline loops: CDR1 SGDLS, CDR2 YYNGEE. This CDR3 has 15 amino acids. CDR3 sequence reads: CASSVVGLAQETQYF. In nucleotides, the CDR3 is TGTGCCAGCAGCGTAGTTGGTCTAGCGCAAGAGACCCAGTACTTC. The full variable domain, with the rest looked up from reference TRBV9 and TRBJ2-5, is DSGVTQTPKHLITATGQRVTLRCSPRSGDLSVYWYQQSLDQGLQFLIQYYNGEERAKGNILERFSAQQFPDLHSELNLSSLELGDSALYFCASSVVGLAQETQYFGPGTRLLVL.

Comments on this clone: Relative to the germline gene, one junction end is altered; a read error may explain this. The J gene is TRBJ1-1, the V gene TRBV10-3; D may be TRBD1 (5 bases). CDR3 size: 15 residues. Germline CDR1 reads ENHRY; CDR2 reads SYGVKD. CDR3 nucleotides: TGTGCCAGCAGTTACTGGGGCACAACGAACACTGAAGCTTTCTTT. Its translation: CASSYWGTTNTEAFF.

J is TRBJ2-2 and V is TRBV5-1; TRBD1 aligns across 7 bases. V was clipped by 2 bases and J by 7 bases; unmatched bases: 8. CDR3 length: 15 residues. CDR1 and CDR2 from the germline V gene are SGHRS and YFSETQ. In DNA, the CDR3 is TGCGCCAGCAGCTTAGAGACAGGGAAAATCGGGGAGCTGTTTTTT. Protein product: CASSLETGKIGELFF.

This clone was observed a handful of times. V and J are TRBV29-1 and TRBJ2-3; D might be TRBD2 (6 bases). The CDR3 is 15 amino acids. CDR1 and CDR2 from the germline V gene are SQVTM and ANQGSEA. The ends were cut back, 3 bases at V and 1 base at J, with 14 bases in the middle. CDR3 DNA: TGCAGCGTTGATATGTCTAGCGTTGGCACAGATACGCAGTATTTT. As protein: CSVDMSSVGTDTQYF.

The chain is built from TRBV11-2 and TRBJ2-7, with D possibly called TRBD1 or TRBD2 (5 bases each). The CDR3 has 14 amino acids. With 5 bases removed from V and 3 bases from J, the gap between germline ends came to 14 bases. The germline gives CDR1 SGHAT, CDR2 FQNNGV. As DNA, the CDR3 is TGTGCCAGCAGCCCAATTGGGACCCACTACGAGCAGTACTTC. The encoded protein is CASSPIGTHYEQYF.